This paragraph reports one T cell receptor (beta chain). Its antigen remains unknown. The PCR contained 60 Vbeta and 13 Jbeta primers. Using immunoSEQ multiplex PCR, the repertoire was profiled, and TCRdb retains in-frame clones only, with some absent. The table lists 55,000 to 70,000 clones, 86% of them singletons, with 1.5% to 2% in the top ten. Germline CDR1 reads MDHEN; CDR2 reads SYDVKM. CDR3 length equals 12 residues. The V end was cut by 4 bases, the J end by 10 bases, with 13 bases between. The record originates from a study of cytomegalovirus exposure and HLA in healthy donors. Study background: Early released data comprised around 79 million unique TCRs from HLA-typed donors. Overall study results and limits: HLA allele associations emerged for about 16,000 TCR beta sequences in a later analysis, at 0.05 false discovery rate. According to a later analysis, most TCR beta chains associated with CMV appeared HLA-restricted. Certain indistinguishable V segments, among them TRBV6-2 and TRBV6-3, were excluded.

The sequencing input was PBMCs. The V call is TRBV28, the J call TRBJ1-1, with D tentatively TRBD1 (5 bases). This receptor was taken from a woman in her thirties in good health and CMV-seronegative. This CDR3 reads CASSSDKIGAFF. The CDR3, as DNA: TGTGCCAGCAGTTCGGACAAAATAGGAGCTTTCTTT.